These 29 T cell receptor beta chains were all obtained from the same sample, sequenced in a study of blood T cell repertoires in COVID-19. TCRdb's table, derived via immunoSEQ multiplex PCR, lists solely in-frame clones and lacks some. Of about 290,000 clones in the sample, about nine tenths are singletons; the top ten hold 1.5% to 2%. Sequenced sample: PBMCs or T cells enriched from blood (not recorded which). These receptor sequences come from a woman in her thirties or forties who had recovered from COVID-19.

The rearrangement links TRBV24-1 to TRBJ2-3, with D possibly being TRBD2 (5 bases). V was clipped by 2 bases and J by 3 bases, with 11 bases between them. CDR1 and CDR2 from the germline V gene are KGHDR and SFDVKD. The CDR3 is made up of 15 amino acids. The CDR3 reads CATSDSDQRTDTQYF. The CDR3 DNA follows: TGTGCCACCAGTGATTCGGACCAGCGGACAGATACGCAGTATTTT.

This chain uses TRBV19 with TRBJ2-5; 7 nucleotides match TRBD2. The CDR3 is 16 amino acids. Germline CDR1 and CDR2: LNHDA and SQIVND (reference sequence). The trim removed 7 bases at V and 1 base at J, leaving 12 bases unmatched. CDR3 DNA: TGTGCCAGTACACCCGGGGTAGCGGGCTCCCAAGAGACCCAGTACTTC. It is translated as CASTPGVAGSQETQYF.

The chain couples TRBV5-6 to TRBJ2-3; D gene uncertain. This CDR3 is built from 14 residues. The V and J ends lost 0 bases and 0 bases respectively, with 5 bases between them. CDR1 is SGHDT and CDR2 is YYEEEE in the germline V gene. The CDR3, as DNA: TGTGCCAGCAGCTTGGCATTGAGCACAGATACGCAGTATTTT. Amino acid sequence: CASSLALSTDTQYF.

The chain combines TRBV6-1 with TRBJ1-4; the match to TRBD1 covers 7 bases. Germline CDR1 reads MNHNS; CDR2 reads SASEGT. The CDR3 covers 15 residues. Trimming cost V 3 bases and J 7 bases; bases outside gene matches: 8. The chain's CDR3 is CASSELRGQAEKLFF. In nucleotides, the CDR3 is TGTGCCAGCAGTGAGTTGAGGGGGCAGGCTGAAAAACTGTTTTTT.

This clone was recorded once. The gene calls are TRBV19 and TRBJ1-4; D might be TRBD1 (5 bases). The CDR3 covers 14 residues. Trimming took 6 bases from V and 7 from J, leaving 15 bases between them. CDR1 is LNHDA and CDR2 is SQIVND in the germline V gene (reference sequence). The CDR3 is CASRQGTWREKLFF. CDR3 DNA: TGTGCCAGTAGGCAGGGAACTTGGCGTGAAAAACTGTTTTTT.

The chain recombines TRBV2 with TRBJ1-2; TRBD1 is a possible D gene (6 bases). Per the germline V gene, CDR1 is SNHLY and CDR2 is FYNNEI. The CDR3 totals 12 residues. Deletions cut 11 bases from V and 2 bases from J, with 12 bases between. Here the CDR3 DNA reads TGTGCCGGACGGGACATAAACTATGGCTACACCTTC. This gives the protein CAGRDINYGYTF.

This chain connects TRBV30 to TRBJ2-1; the match to TRBD2 covers 7 bases. Germline V gives CDR1 GTSNPN, CDR2 SVGIG (reference sequence). V gave up 0 bases and J gave up 3 bases; unmatched junction bases: 11. CDR3 length: 17 amino acids. CDR3 nucleotides: TGTGCCTGGAGTGTAAGCGGGGTCTTCCCTAACTACAATGAGCAGTTCTTC. Its translation: CAWSVSGVFPNYNEQFF. The whole variable domain, filled in from reference TRBV30 and TRBJ2-1, reads SQTIHQWPATLVQPVGSPLSLECTVEGTSNPNLYWYRQAAGRGLQLLFYSVGIGQISSEVPQNLSASRPQDRQFILSSKKLLLSDSGFYLCAWSVSGVFPNYNEQFFGPGTRLTVL.

The chain is built from TRBV3-1 (or the pseudogene TRBV3-2) and TRBJ2-3; 10 nucleotides match TRBD2. Per the germline V gene, CDR1 is LGHDT and CDR2 is YNNKEL (reference sequence). This CDR3 has 17 amino acids. The J segment lost 2 bases and the V segment lost 4 bases, leaving 9 bases of the junction unmatched. CDR3 in amino acids: CASSLRQRGGATDTQYF. The CDR3, as DNA: TGTGCCAGCAGCCTTCGACAGCGGGGGGGGGCCACAGATACGCAGTATTTT.

The chain employs TRBV3-1 (or the pseudogene TRBV3-2) and TRBJ1-2; D may be TRBD1 (6 bases). The germline V and J ends were trimmed by 8 bases and 2 bases, with 15 bases remaining between them. From germline, CDR1 is LGHDT and CDR2 YNNKEL (reference sequence). The CDR3 runs to 14 residues. The DNA for the CDR3 is TGTGCCAGCGCGCGGGGGCGAGACAACTATGGCTACACCTTC. It specifies CASARGRDNYGYTF.

This clone has just a few counts. J is TRBJ2-7 and V is TRBV6-1, with 7 bases that match TRBD1. Germline V gene data show CDR1 as MNHNS and CDR2 as SASEGT. V gave up 4 bases and J gave up 2 bases; unmatched junction bases: 2. CDR3 length: 13 residues. The CDR3 nucleotides read TGTGCCAGCAGTGCGGGACAGCCCTACGAGCAGTACTTC. Translated, it gives CASSAGQPYEQYF.

The V call is TRBV5-1, the J call TRBJ1-1, with D perhaps TRBD1 (6 bases). With 6 bases removed from V and 5 bases from J, the gap between germline ends came to 17 bases. Germline lookup yields CDR1 SGHRS and CDR2 YFSETQ. This CDR3 has 14 residues. CDR3 protein: CASTAYGGATEAFF. The CDR3 DNA follows: TGCGCCAGCACCGCTTATGGGGGCGCAACTGAAGCTTTCTTT.

The chain carries TRBV18 and TRBJ2-7, with unresolved D. Germline-derived CDR1 and CDR2 are KGHSH and LQKENI. This CDR3 is 12 amino acids long. V lost 2 bases, J lost 5 bases, and 7 bases lay in between. CDR3 bases: TGTGCCAGCTCACCAGTGGGCAACGAGCAGTACTTC. It translates to CASSPVGNEQYF.

Points on this clone: Within the sample, other DNA sequences also encode this same CDR3. CDR3 region: CASSLRGGNEKLFF. The DNA of the CDR3 is TGCGCCAGCAGCTTGCGAGGGGGTAATGAAAAACTGTTTTTT. The chain joins TRBV5-1 to TRBJ1-4; TRBD1 is a possible D gene (6 bases). V lost 1 base and J lost 4, with 8 bases in between. This CDR3 has 14 amino acids. Germline assignment: CDR1 SGHRS and CDR2 YFSETQ.

This clone is a singleton in its sample. This rearrangement joins TRBV19 to TRBJ1-6; 9 positions match TRBD1. Germline V lookup: CDR1 LNHDA, CDR2 SQIVND (reference sequence). The CDR3 has 19 residues. V was pared by 5 bases and J by 2 bases, with 13 bases of the junction left unmatched. The CDR3 is CASSLFGTGMSTYNSPLHF. In DNA, the CDR3 is TGTGCCAGTAGTCTCTTCGGGACAGGGATGTCAACCTATAATTCACCCCTCCACTTT.

This sequence joins TRBV5-6 and TRBJ2-7, with D perhaps matching TRBD2 (5 bases). Germline V gene sequence: CDR1 SGHDT, CDR2 YYEEEE. Trimming left V 2 bases short and J 2 bases short, with 17 bases between. There are 16 residues in the CDR3. CDR3 nucleotide sequence: TGTGCCAGCAGCTTATCACTTGGGGAGACGACCTACGAGCAGTACTTC. Its translation: CASSLSLGETTYEQYF.

This sequence joins TRBV4-1 and TRBJ2-1, with TRBD1 matching over 8 bases. This CDR3 has 16 residues. Trimming removed 1 base from V and 6 bases from J; junction bases left unmatched: 8. Germline loops: CDR1 MGHRA, CDR2 YSYEKL. DNA for the CDR3: TGCGCCAGCAGCCAAGGTCCGGGACAGGCAGGCAATGAGCAGTTCTTC. Amino acid sequence: CASSQGPGQAGNEQFF.

The chain carries TRBV7-9 and TRBJ1-2; D possibly corresponds to TRBD1 (5 bases). V gave up 5 bases and J gave up 3 bases, with 22 bases separating them. The CDR3 covers 17 residues. Germline V CDR1 and CDR2: SEHNR, FQNEAQ (reference sequence). CDR3 sequence reads: CASSPYGAGITDYGYTF. The CDR3 DNA is TGTGCCAGCAGCCCCTATGGGGCAGGGATTACTGACTATGGCTACACCTTC. The complete variable domain, with remaining parts taken from reference TRBV7-9 and TRBJ1-2, reads DTGVSQNPRHKITKRGQNVTFRCDPISEHNRLYWYRQTLGQGPEFLTYFQNEAQLEKSRLLSDRFSAERPKGSFSTLEIQRTEQGDSAMYLCASSPYGAGITDYGYTFGSGTRLTVV.

This chain connects TRBV10-1 to TRBJ2-6, with a possible D match to TRBD2 (5 bases). The ends were cut back, 3 bases at V and 4 bases at J, with 16 bases in the middle. This CDR3 has 17 amino acids. Germline loops: CDR1 WNHNN, CDR2 SYGVQD (reference sequence). For the CDR3, the DNA is TGCGCCAGCAGTGACGACTGGGGAGAGGCGGGGGCCAACGTCCTGACTTTC. Translation: CASSDDWGEAGANVLTF.

The rearrangement uses TRBV5-1 and TRBJ2-2; 10 bases map to TRBD2. With 1 base clipped from V and 2 bases from J, the junction kept 8 bases outside the gene matches. The CDR3 runs 18 residues. CDR1 SGHRS and CDR2 YFSETQ come from the germline V gene. The CDR3 protein is CASSLTSGRAFNTGELFF. In nucleotides, the CDR3 is TGCGCCAGCAGCTTGACCAGCGGGAGGGCCTTCAACACCGGGGAGCTGTTTTTT.

The chain employs TRBV5-1 and TRBJ2-1; 8 nucleotides agree with TRBD2. J gave up 3 bases and V 0 bases, and 5 bases lay outside the gene matches. The germline V gene has CDR1 SGHRS and CDR2 YFSETQ. The CDR3 loop spans 16 amino acids. CDR3: CASSLDSGANYNEQFF. DNA of the CDR3: TGCGCCAGCAGCTTGGATAGCGGGGCGAACTACAATGAGCAGTTCTTC.

The CDR3 region has the DNA TGTGCCAGCAGCGCCAAGCATAGGGGGGGTGGCTACACCTTC. Encoded protein: CASSAKHRGGGYTF. The chain recombines TRBV6-5 with TRBJ1-2, with D possibly TRBD1 on 6 matching bases. This CDR3 contains 14 residues. CDR1 and CDR2 (germline): MNHEY, SVGAGI. V gave up 6 bases and J gave up 7 bases, with 18 bases separating them.

The V gene is TRBV7-3, the J gene TRBJ2-2; 9 bases map to TRBD1. This CDR3 has 15 amino acids. Germline V lookup: CDR1 SGHTA, CDR2 FQGTGA. The J segment lost 3 bases and the V segment lost 1 base, leaving 0 bases of the junction unmatched. CDR3 bases: TGTGCCAGCAGCTTAAGACAGGGGGACACCGGGGAGCTGTTTTTT. This gives the protein CASSLRQGDTGELFF.

This chain joins TRBV7-9 and TRBJ1-2; the match to TRBD1 covers 7 bases. The V gene's germline CDR1 is SEHNR and CDR2 FQNEAQ (reference sequence). J was trimmed by 7 bases and V by 4 bases; bases with no gene match: 6. CDR3 length: 13 amino acids. The CDR3 protein is CASSSATGTGYTF. The CDR3 nucleotides read TGTGCCAGCAGCTCAGCGACAGGGACTGGCTACACCTTC.

J is TRBJ2-1 and V is TRBV2, with TRBD2 matching over 10 bases. Losses at the gene ends were 1 base for V and 9 bases for J; bases not matched to a gene: 6. Germline V gives CDR1 SNHLY, CDR2 FYNNEI. CDR3 size: 15 residues. The CDR3, as DNA: TGTGCCAGCAGTGAAGTCCCTAGCGGGAGCGGTGAGCAGTTCTTC. Protein product: CASSEVPSGSGEQFF.

The rearrangement joins TRBV9 to TRBJ2-7, with 8 nucleotides matching TRBD2. CDR3 length equals 14 residues. CDR1 is SGDLS, CDR2 YYNGEE, per germline. V was clipped by 3 bases and J by 2 bases; unmatched bases: 4. CDR3 amino acids: CASSGEAGAYEQYF. The CDR3 bases are TGTGCCAGCAGCGGAGAAGCGGGAGCCTACGAGCAGTACTTC.

The J gene is TRBJ2-7, the V gene TRBV18; D is unresolved. With 11 bases removed from V and 2 bases from J, the gap between germline ends came to 13 bases. The CDR3 runs 12 residues. Germline CDR1 reads KGHSH; CDR2 reads LQKENI. CDR3 residues: CASSRDTYEQYF. The CDR3 bases are TGTGCCTCCTCCCGAGACACCTACGAGCAGTACTTC.

This chain joins TRBV30 and TRBJ1-6; D is unclear. Germline V gene sequence: CDR1 GTSNPN, CDR2 SVGIG (reference sequence). V lost 1 base and J lost 0, with 10 bases in between. This CDR3 spans 16 amino acids. DNA for the CDR3: TGTGCCTGGAGTGATCGCTACAGCTCCTATAATTCACCCCTCCACTTT. Protein sequence: CAWSDRYSSYNSPLHF. The full variable domain, in which reference TRBV30 and TRBJ1-6 provide the parts outside the CDR3, is SQTIHQWPATLVQPVGSPLSLECTVEGTSNPNLYWYRQAAGRGLQLLFYSVGIGQISSEVPQNLSASRPQDRQFILSSKKLLLSDSGFYLCAWSDRYSSYNSPLHFGNGTRLTVT.

This rearrangement joins TRBV19 to TRBJ1-2; D might be TRBD1 (6 bases). The CDR3 consists of 15 residues. V was pared by 4 bases and J by 4 bases, with 16 bases between. Germline V gene sequence: CDR1 LNHDA, CDR2 SQIVND (reference sequence). CDR3 sequence: CASSTRRDTFYGYTF. In nucleotides, the CDR3 is TGTGCCAGTAGTACTCGCCGGGACACATTCTATGGCTACACCTTC. The complete variable domain, with remaining parts taken from reference TRBV19 and TRBJ1-2, reads DGGITQSPKYLFRKEGQNVTLSCEQNLNHDAMYWYRQDPGQGLRLIYYSQIVNDFQKGDIAEGYSVSREKKESFPLTVTSAQKNPTAFYLCASSTRRDTFYGYTFGSGTRLTVV.

The chain carries TRBV19 and TRBJ1-1, with 7 bases lining up with TRBD1. Germline assignment: CDR1 LNHDA and CDR2 SQIVND (reference sequence). The junction had 7 bases not matched to a gene; V was cut back by 5 bases and J by 1 base. This CDR3 comprises 15 residues. The CDR3 DNA reads TGTGCCAGTAGTGGTCAGACAGGGTGGAACACTGAAGCTTTCTTT. Protein: CASSGQTGWNTEAFF.